The text below deals with one T cell receptor beta chain. This entry comes from a study of blood T cell repertoires in COVID-19. Study-level background: Acute and convalescent COVID-19 specimens originated in the United States, Italy and Spain. The analysed material was cDNA or gDNA that came from T cells, B-cell-depleted T cells, or PBMCs.

This CDR3 has 15 amino acids. Germline V gives CDR1 SGHRS, CDR2 YFSETQ. The V gene end was trimmed by 0 bases and the J gene end by 8 bases; junction bases not matched to a gene: 8. Original methodology: Estimation of nucleated cell counts relied on the amplification of reference gene primers. Generated by immunoSEQ multiplex PCR, the TCRdb table keeps only in-frame clones and is missing some. Clone size and V and J calls were adopted from that table, with D and trimming inferred from the DNA. The sample has 70,000 or so clones, about nine tenths seen once. The chain recombines TRBV5-1 with TRBJ2-1; 7 bases align to TRBD2. The source is a woman aged 18-29 years with acute or convalescent COVID-19. Source material: peripheral blood. The CDR3 spells CASSLGGLNNDEQFF. Here the CDR3 DNA reads TGCGCCAGCAGCTTGGGGGGACTAAATAACGATGAGCAGTTCTTC.